The clone carrying this TCR beta chain was detected only a few times. The data originate from a study of immune heterogeneity within non-small cell lung tumors. The CDR3 has 18 residues. V lost 5 bases, J lost 6 bases, and 13 bases stayed unmatched. Looked up from germline, CDR1 is SGHNT and CDR2 is YENEEA. Multiplex PCR employing 32 V and 13 J primers generated amplicons of the TCR beta CDR3. TCRdb reprocessed the multiplex PCR reads with MiXCR, giving one entry per CDR3 protein. Of around 12,000 distinct CDR3 sequences detected, around 22% appear once; the ten largest clones hold roughly 4.2%. Template input was genomic DNA from bulk tumor (around 600 ng per sample). Multiple widely separated biopsies were taken from each primary tumor at surgery. Before undergoing curative surgery, patients had newly diagnosed non-small cell lung cancer that was untreated.

The V call is TRBV11-3, the J call TRBJ2-7; TRBD2 aligns across 16 bases. The sequenced material came from lung tumor tissue. This TCR was recovered from a man aged 60 to 75 with non-small cell lung cancer. The CDR3 loop is CASSPRRGTSGRAGEQYF. The CDR3 DNA follows: TGTGCCAGCAGCCCCCGCCGAGGGACTAGCGGGAGGGCGGGCGAGCAGTACTTC.